The sequence of this TCR beta chain was determined in a study of cytomegalovirus exposure and HLA in healthy donors. General study findings and limits: The majority of CMV-associated TCR beta chains were reported as apparently HLA-restricted in a later analysis. Researchers reported that a few CMV-associated chains were confirmed in vitro as CMV antigen-specific.

The germline CDR1 and CDR2 sequences are SQVTM and ANQGSEA. The V end was cut by 4 bases, the J end by 4 bases, with 13 bases between. There are 13 residues in the CDR3. Primers: 60 Vbeta forward and 13 Jbeta reverse. Using immunoSEQ multiplex PCR, the repertoire was profiled, and TCRdb retains in-frame clones only, with some absent. There are about 130,000 clones in the sample; approximately 80% occur only once, and less than 0.75% lies in the top ten. A word on this clone: Antigen: not known.

The source is a man in his late teens or twenties in good health and CMV-seronegative. The gene calls are TRBV29-1 and TRBJ1-1; no clear D. Specimen: PBMCs. In nucleotides, the CDR3 is TGCAGCGTTGGAGGCCGACTCGTCACTGAAGCTTTCTTT. It codes for CSVGGRLVTEAFF.